This passage covers 13 T cell receptor beta chains from one sample sequenced in a study of vaccination and CD4 T cells after COVID-19. One entry per CDR3 protein results from TCRdb running MiXCR on the PCR reads. The profile shows 15,000 to 25,000 distinct CDR3 sequences, roughly 63% of them singletons. Here the sequenced sample was CD4+ T cells from blood, taken after SARS-CoV-2 vaccination. These receptors were obtained from a human donor who had recovered from COVID-19.

The chain has TRBV21-1 and TRBJ1-6. TRBV21-1 is a pseudogene segment. This CDR3 contains 15 residues. The chain's CDR3 is CASSKNEDGISPLHF. Here the CDR3 DNA reads TGTGCCAGCAGCAAAAACGAGGACGGAATCTCACCCCTCCACTTT.

The chain links TRBV14 to TRBJ2-5, with D uncertain. Germline V gene data show CDR1 as SGHDN and CDR2 as FVKESK. The V end was cut by 1 base, the J end by 0 bases, with 6 bases between. The CDR3 has 14 residues. The CDR3 loop is CASSQATYQETQYF. CDR3 DNA sequence: TGTGCCAGCAGCCAAGCAACGTACCAAGAGACCCAGTACTTC.

The CDR3 bases are TGCAGTGCTAGAGTGCGAGGGTCACCCCTCCACTTT. Amino acids: CSARVRGSPLHF. This rearrangement joins TRBV20-1 to TRBJ1-6, with D unclear. The CDR3 contains 12 residues. Trimming left V 1 base short and J 10 bases short, with 8 bases between. Looked up from germline, CDR1 is DFQATT and CDR2 is SNEGSKA (reference sequence).

V usage is TRBV28 and J usage is TRBJ2-5; D may be TRBD2 (5 bases). Trimming took off 7 bases at V and 4 bases at J, with 10 bases between the two ends. The CDR3 runs 12 residues. The germline gives CDR1 MDHEN, CDR2 SYDVKM. The CDR3 bases are TGTGCCAGCAAATCGGGGTCAGAGACCCAGTACTTC. It codes for CASKSGSETQYF.

The chain combines TRBV5-1 with TRBJ2-3; D unclear. The germline V gene encodes CDR1 SGHRS and CDR2 YFSETQ. This CDR3 comprises 12 residues. V shed 3 bases and J shed 4 bases, with 6 bases lying between them. The CDR3 coding sequence is TGCGCCAGCAGCTCATTAGCAGATACGCAGTATTTT. This codes for CASSSLADTQYF. Based on the CDR3 plus reference TRBV5-1 and TRBJ2-3, the full variable domain is KAGVTQTPRYLIKTRGQQVTLSCSPISGHRSVSWYQQTPGQGLQFLFEYFSETQRNKGNFPGRFSGRQFSNSRSEMNVSTLELGDSALYLCASSSLADTQYFGPGTRLTVL.

The genes are TRBV28 and TRBJ2-5; TRBD2 is a possible D gene (6 bases). Germline V lookup: CDR1 MDHEN, CDR2 SYDVKM. Trimming left V 6 bases short and J 4 bases short, with 15 bases between. The CDR3 totals 14 residues. CDR3 sequence reads: CASRSEGLSETQYF. DNA for the CDR3: TGTGCCAGCAGATCCGAGGGACTGTCAGAGACCCAGTACTTC.

This rearrangement joins TRBV6-2 or TRBV6-3 to TRBJ2-7; a possible D gene is TRBD1 (5 bases). The germline V and J ends were trimmed by 6 bases and 6 bases, with 12 bases remaining between them. Germline V gives CDR1 MNHEY, CDR2 SVGEGT. The CDR3 contains 12 residues. The CDR3 region is CASRHQGGEQYF. The CDR3 DNA sequence: TGTGCCAGCAGGCACCAGGGCGGCGAGCAGTACTTC.

V and J are TRBV21-1 and TRBJ2-1; the table's TRBD1 call for D was not verified on the DNA. TRBV21-1 is labeled a pseudogene. The CDR3 is made up of 14 amino acids. The CDR3 nucleotides are TGTGCCAGCAGCCCCGGAAGCGTGGGGAATGAGCAGTTCTTC. Translating it yields CASSPGSVGNEQFF.

This chain connects TRBV19 to TRBJ2-1, with 8 nucleotides matching TRBD1. V trimming: 11 bases; J trimming: 0 bases; junction bases outside the gene matches: 12. This CDR3 region has 16 residues. Germline lookup yields CDR1 LNHDA and CDR2 SQIVND (reference sequence). The CDR3 nucleotides read TGTGCCTCCGAGCCGCGACAGGGGAGCTCCTACAATGAGCAGTTCTTC. Protein sequence: CASEPRQGSSYNEQFF.

With respect to this clonotype: One junction end does not reproduce the germline sequence, and a read error may be involved. V is TRBV24-1 and J is TRBJ2-3, with TRBD2 identical over 15 bases. The CDR3 consists of 16 residues. CDR1 and CDR2 from the germline V gene are KGHDR and SFDVKD. Here the CDR3 reads CAASDGLAGGSDTQYF. CDR3 nucleotides: TGTGCCGCCAGTGATGGACTAGCGGGAGGGTCCGATACGCAGTATTTT.

The J gene is TRBJ2-7, the V gene TRBV5-4; the match to TRBD2 covers 8 bases. The V gene end was trimmed by 2 bases and the J gene end by 2 bases; junction bases not matched to a gene: 6. There are 15 residues in the CDR3. Germline lookup yields CDR1 SGHNT and CDR2 YYREEE (reference sequence). CDR3 loop: CASSFRAGVAYEQYF. The CDR3 DNA is TGTGCCAGCAGCTTCAGAGCGGGAGTCGCCTACGAGCAGTACTTC.

This clonotype appeared a few times. V usage is TRBV7-2 and J usage is TRBJ2-7; weak D call: TRBD2 (5 bases). The length of the CDR3 is 15 residues. V lost 2 bases and J lost 0, with 11 bases in between. Germline values: CDR1 SGHTA, CDR2 FQGNSA. CDR3 sequence reads: CASSLMRGSSYEQYF. CDR3 in DNA: TGTGCCAGCAGCTTAATGAGAGGGAGCTCCTACGAGCAGTACTTC.

The gene calls are TRBV5-8 and TRBJ2-1; the D gene is possibly TRBD1 (5 bases). V shed 2 bases and J shed 8 bases, with 17 bases lying between them. Germline CDR1 and CDR2: SGHTS and YDEGEE. The CDR3 totals 15 residues. CDR3 DNA sequence: TGTGCCAGCAGCTTTGGGGCAGGCGGATCATATGAGCAGTTCTTC. Its translation: CASSFGAGGSYEQFF.